Listed below are T cell receptor beta chains from one sample, sequenced in a study of OX40 agonist ivuxolimab in advanced cancers. The data were produced by immunoSEQ multiplex PCR, yet TCRdb's version contains in-frame clones alone and is incomplete. The sample records 55,000 to 80,000 clones, about four fifths being singletons. This sample comprised CD4+ or CD8+ T cells sorted from blood, obtained in a trial of the OX40 agonist ivuxolimab. The receptors come from an adult with an advanced solid tumor such as melanoma, head and neck, liver or kidney cancer. The CDR3 runs from the conserved cysteine through the conserved F or W. Fields, in order: clone size, J gene, D gene, V gene, CDR3 protein, CDR3 DNA. D genes are given only for firm matches. Only part of the rows carry a size: once, few, many, or a class if the clone is expanded.

-	TRBJ1-2	-	TRBV4-1	CASSQEPGFNYGYTF	TGCGCCAGCAGCCAAGAACCGGGATTTAACTATGGCTACACCTTC
once	TRBJ2-7	-	TRBV11-2	CASSLAGSYEQYF	TGTGCCAGCAGCTTGGCAGGGTCGTACGAGCAGTACTTC
-	TRBJ2-1	-	TRBV7-2	CASSFAGQDNEQFF	TGTGCCAGCAGCTTCGCAGGGCAGGACAATGAGCAGTTCTTC
-	TRBJ2-1	TRBD2	TRBV9	CASSALLAGYNEQFF	TGTGCCAGCAGCGCACTACTAGCGGGTTACAATGAGCAGTTCTTC
-	TRBJ1-3	-	TRBV7-9	CASSLIPAGIGNTIYF	TGTGCCAGCAGCCTAATCCCGGCCGGGATCGGAAACACCATATATTTT
few	TRBJ1-4	-	TRBV18	CASSPLPRINEKLFF	TGTGCCAGCTCACCCCTACCTAGAATCAATGAAAAACTGTTTTTT
-	TRBJ2-5	TRBD2	TRBV7-9	CASSLARGTRGKPDF	TGTGCCAGCAGCTTAGCCCGAGGGACTAGGGGAAAACCGGACTTC
-	TRBJ2-1	-	TRBV7-9	CASSLVAIGTQFF	TGTGCCAGCAGCTTAGTAGCCATTGGGACTCAGTTCTTC
-	TRBJ1-5	-	TRBV4-1	CASSQDLNDQPQHF	TGCGCCAGCAGCCAAGATCTTAACGATCAGCCCCAGCATTTT
-	TRBJ1-5	-	TRBV7-8	CASSLAPLTSQPQHF	TGTGCCAGCAGCTTAGCTCCCTTAACGAGTCAGCCCCAGCATTTT
-	TRBJ2-3	TRBD2	TRBV10-3	CAISLAGGSTDTQYF	TGTGCCATCAGCCTAGCGGGGGGGAGCACAGATACGCAGTATTTT
-	TRBJ1-1	-	TRBV4-3	CASTRGGRTEAFF	TGCGCCAGCACCCGGGGGGGGAGGACTGAAGCTTTCTTT
few	TRBJ1-1	-	TRBV13	CASRVDTEAFF	TGTGCCAGCAGGGTGGACACTGAAGCTTTCTTT
-	TRBJ1-1	-	TRBV7-6	CASSPPGRDTEAFF	TGTGCCAGCAGCCCACCAGGACGGGACACTGAAGCTTTCTTT
once	TRBJ2-7	-	TRBV30	CAWSVHVGEQYF	TGTGCCTGGAGTGTGCATGTGGGCGAGCAGTACTTC
-	TRBJ1-2	-	TRBV28	CASGGRLDGYGYTF	TGTGCCAGCGGAGGCAGGCTTGATGGGTATGGCTACACCTTC
few	TRBJ1-5	-	TRBV6-1	CASSTTGGSQPQHF	TGTGCCAGCTCAACCACCGGGGGAAGTCAGCCCCAGCATTTT
-	TRBJ1-4	-	TRBV25-1	CASSGGLPGITNEKLFF	TGTGCCAGCAGTGGTGGACTCCCGGGGATAACTAATGAAAAACTGTTTTTT
-	TRBJ2-1	TRBD2	TRBV6-5	CASSSSPGGYNEQFF	TGTGCCAGCAGTTCCTCCCCGGGGGGCTACAATGAGCAGTTCTTC
-	TRBJ1-2	-	TRBV5-1	CASSLRGRTEIAYGYTF	TGCGCCAGCAGCTTGCGGGGAAGGACAGAGATTGCCTATGGCTACACCTTC
-	TRBJ1-6	-	TRBV6-5	CASERTGGRSSPLHF	TGTGCCAGCGAGCGAACTGGGGGGAGGAGTTCACCCCTCCACTTT
-	TRBJ2-3	-	TRBV28	CASSLGWGADTQYF	TGTGCCAGCAGTTTAGGGTGGGGGGCAGATACGCAGTATTTT
once	TRBJ1-1	TRBD1	TRBV7-2	CASSLVGGSRRGEAFF	TGTGCCAGCAGCTTAGTAGGGGGCTCCCGACGAGGTGAAGCTTTCTTT
-	TRBJ1-5	-	TRBV21-1	CASSNSPRGQNSNQPQHF	TGTGCCAGCAGCAACTCACCCAGGGGCCAAAATAGCAATCAGCCCCAGCATTTT
-	TRBJ2-1	TRBD1	TRBV11-3	CASSPWTGATSYNEQFF	TGTGCCAGCAGCCCCTGGACAGGGGCGACCTCATACAATGAGCAGTTCTTC
-	TRBJ2-7	TRBD1	TRBV18	CASSAGQGGLYEQYF	TGTGCCAGCTCAGCTGGACAGGGGGGCCTGTACGAGCAGTACTTC
-	TRBJ2-7	-	TRBV27	CASSLKGDFYEQYF	TGTGCCAGCAGTTTAAAAGGGGACTTCTACGAGCAGTACTTC
few	TRBJ1-1	-	TRBV14	CASSQDVSTEAFF	TGTGCCAGCAGCCAAGACGTAAGCACTGAAGCTTTCTTT
-	TRBJ1-2	TRBD1	TRBV4-1	CASSQDGGGTGSSDYGYTF	TGCGCCAGCAGCCAAGATGGGGGTGGGACAGGGTCGTCTGACTATGGCTACACCTTC
-	TRBJ2-1	TRBD1	TRBV5-1	CASSSDRGGQFF	TGCGCCAGCAGCTCCGACAGGGGCGGGCAGTTCTTC
-	TRBJ2-7	-	TRBV27	CASSLGFPGDYEQYF	TGTGCCAGCAGTTTAGGATTTCCGGGAGACTACGAGCAGTACTTC
-	TRBJ2-3	TRBD2	TRBV4-2	CASSQDRGLAGVGDTQYF	TGTGCCAGCAGCCAAGATCGCGGACTAGCGGGAGTAGGGGATACGCAGTATTTT
-	TRBJ1-1	-	TRBV6-6	CASRAAQGWTEAFF	TGTGCCAGCAGGGCCGCCCAGGGATGGACTGAAGCTTTCTTT
-	TRBJ1-2	-	TRBV7-9	CASSATLLEGGYTF	TGTGCCAGCAGCGCTACTCTACTGGAGGGAGGCTACACCTTC